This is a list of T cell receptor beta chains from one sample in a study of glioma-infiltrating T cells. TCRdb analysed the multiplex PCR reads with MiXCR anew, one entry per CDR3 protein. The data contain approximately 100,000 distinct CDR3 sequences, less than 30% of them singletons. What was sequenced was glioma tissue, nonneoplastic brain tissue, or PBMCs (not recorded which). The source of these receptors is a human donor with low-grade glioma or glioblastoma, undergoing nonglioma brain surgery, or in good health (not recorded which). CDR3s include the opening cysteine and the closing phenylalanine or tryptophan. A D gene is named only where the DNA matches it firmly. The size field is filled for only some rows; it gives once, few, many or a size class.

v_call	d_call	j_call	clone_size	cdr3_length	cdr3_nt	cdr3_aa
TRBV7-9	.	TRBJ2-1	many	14	TGTGCCAGCAGCCTGATAGATGCCTACAATGAGCAGTTCTTC	CASSLIDAYNEQFF
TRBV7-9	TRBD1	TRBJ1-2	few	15	TGTGCCAGCAGCTCGTCCGGGACAGAATACTATGGCTACACCTTC	CASSSSGTEYYGYTF
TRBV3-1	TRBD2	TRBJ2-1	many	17	TGTGCCAGCAGCCAAGATAGCGGGTTTAGGACCTACAATGAGCAGTTCTTC	CASSQDSGFRTYNEQFF
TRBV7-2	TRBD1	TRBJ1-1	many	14	TGTGCCAGCAGCTTGGGACAGAGGAACACTGAAGCTTTCTTT	CASSLGQRNTEAFF
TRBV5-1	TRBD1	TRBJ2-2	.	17	TGCGCCAGCAGGCCTAGGGCGGGACAGGGGGCCTACGGGGAGCTGTTTTTT	CASRPRAGQGAYGELFF
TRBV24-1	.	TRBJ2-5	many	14	TGTGCCACCAGTGATCGGACGGTCCAAGAGACCCAGTACTTC	CATSDRTVQETQYF
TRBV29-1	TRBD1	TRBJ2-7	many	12	TGCAGCGTTACGGGACAGGGGTACGAGCAGTACTTC	CSVTGQGYEQYF
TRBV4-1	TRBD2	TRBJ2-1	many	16	TGCGCCAGCAGCCTCGGTAGGACTAGTGGGACGGGTGAGCAGTTCTTC	CASSLGRTSGTGEQFF
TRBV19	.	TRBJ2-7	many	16	TGTGCCAGTAGTCGATTCGGGTCCGGGATCCTCTACGAGCAGTACTTC	CASSRFGSGILYEQYF
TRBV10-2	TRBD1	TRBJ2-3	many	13	TGCGCCAGCAGAGGGACAGGGAGGGATACGCAGTATTTT	CASRGTGRDTQYF
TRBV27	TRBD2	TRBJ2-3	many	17	TGTGCCAGCAGAACTAGCGGGGGGACGTCTGGCACAGATACGCAGTATTTT	CASRTSGGTSGTDTQYF
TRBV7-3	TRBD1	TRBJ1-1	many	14	TGTGCCAGCAGCCCGGGACAGGGATACACTGAAGCTTTCTTT	CASSPGQGYTEAFF
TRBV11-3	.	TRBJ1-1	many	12	TGTGCCAGCAGCTTAGATCCATGGGAAGCTTTCTTT	CASSLDPWEAFF
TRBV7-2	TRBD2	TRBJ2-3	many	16	TGTGCCAGCAGCTTACGGGCTAGCGGGAGGGTGGATACGCAGTATTTT	CASSLRASGRVDTQYF